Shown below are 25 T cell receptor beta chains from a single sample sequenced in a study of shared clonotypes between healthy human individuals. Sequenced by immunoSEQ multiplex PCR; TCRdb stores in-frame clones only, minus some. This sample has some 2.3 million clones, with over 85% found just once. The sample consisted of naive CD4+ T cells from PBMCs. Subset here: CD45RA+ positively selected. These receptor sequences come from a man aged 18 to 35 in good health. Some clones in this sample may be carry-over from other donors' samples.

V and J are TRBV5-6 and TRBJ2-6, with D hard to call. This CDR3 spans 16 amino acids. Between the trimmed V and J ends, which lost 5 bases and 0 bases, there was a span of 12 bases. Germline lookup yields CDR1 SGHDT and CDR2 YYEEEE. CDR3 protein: CASRKAESSGANVLTF. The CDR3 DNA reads TGTGCCAGCAGGAAGGCTGAGAGCTCTGGGGCCAACGTCCTGACTTTC.

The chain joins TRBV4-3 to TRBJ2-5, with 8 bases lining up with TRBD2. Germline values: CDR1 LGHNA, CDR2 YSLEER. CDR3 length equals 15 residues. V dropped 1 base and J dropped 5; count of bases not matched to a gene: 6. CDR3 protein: CASSQVGREGETQYF. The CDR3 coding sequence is TGCGCCAGCAGCCAAGTTGGTCGGGAGGGGGAGACCCAGTACTTC.

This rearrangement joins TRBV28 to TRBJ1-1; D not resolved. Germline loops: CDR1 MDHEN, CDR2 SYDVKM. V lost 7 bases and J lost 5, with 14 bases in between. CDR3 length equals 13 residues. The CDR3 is CASNTVSATEAFF. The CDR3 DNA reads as TGTGCCAGCAACACCGTGTCGGCTACTGAAGCTTTCTTT. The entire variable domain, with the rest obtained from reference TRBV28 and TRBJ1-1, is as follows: DVKVTQSSRYLVKRTGEKVFLECVQDMDHENMFWYRQDPGLGLRLIYFSYDVKMKEKGDIPEGYSVSREKKERFSLILESASTNQTSMYLCASNTVSATEAFFGQGTRLTVV.

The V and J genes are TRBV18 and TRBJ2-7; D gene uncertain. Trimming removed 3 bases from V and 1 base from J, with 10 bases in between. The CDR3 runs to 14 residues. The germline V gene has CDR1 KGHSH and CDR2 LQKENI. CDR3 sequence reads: CASSPLATSYEQYF. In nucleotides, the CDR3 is TGTGCCAGCTCACCGCTGGCGACGTCCTACGAGCAGTACTTC. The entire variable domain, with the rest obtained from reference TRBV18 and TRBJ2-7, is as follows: NAGVMQNPRHLVRRRGQEARLRCSPMKGHSHVYWYRQLPEEGLKFMVYLQKENIIDESGMPKERFSAEFPKEGPSILRIQQVVRGDSAAYFCASSPLATSYEQYFGPGTRLTVT.

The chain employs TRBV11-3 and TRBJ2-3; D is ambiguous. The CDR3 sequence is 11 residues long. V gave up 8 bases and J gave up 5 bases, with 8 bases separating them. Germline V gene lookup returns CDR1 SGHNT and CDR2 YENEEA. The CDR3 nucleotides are TGTGCCAGCTCCACGGGAGATACGCAGTATTTT. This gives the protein CASSTGDTQYF.

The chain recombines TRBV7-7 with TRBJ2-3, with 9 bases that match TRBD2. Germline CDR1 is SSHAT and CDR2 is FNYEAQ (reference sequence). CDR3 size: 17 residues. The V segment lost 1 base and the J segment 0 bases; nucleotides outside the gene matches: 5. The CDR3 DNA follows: TGTGCCAGCAGCTTAGGAACTAGCGGGCCTAGCACAGATACGCAGTATTTT. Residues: CASSLGTSGPSTDTQYF.

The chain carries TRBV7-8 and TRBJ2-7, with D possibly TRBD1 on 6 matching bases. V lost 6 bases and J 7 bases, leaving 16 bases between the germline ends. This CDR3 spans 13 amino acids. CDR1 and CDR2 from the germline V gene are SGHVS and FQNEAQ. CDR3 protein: CASRKDSSPEQYF. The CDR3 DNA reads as TGTGCCAGCAGAAAGGACAGTTCCCCGGAGCAGTACTTC.

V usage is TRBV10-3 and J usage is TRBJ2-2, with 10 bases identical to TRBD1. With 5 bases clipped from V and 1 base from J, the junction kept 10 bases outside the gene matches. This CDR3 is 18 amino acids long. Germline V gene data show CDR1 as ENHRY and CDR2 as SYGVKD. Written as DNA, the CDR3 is TGTGCCATCAGTTCAAGCGGAGGACAGGGGGGGAACACCGGGGAGCTGTTTTTT. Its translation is CAISSSGGQGGNTGELFF.

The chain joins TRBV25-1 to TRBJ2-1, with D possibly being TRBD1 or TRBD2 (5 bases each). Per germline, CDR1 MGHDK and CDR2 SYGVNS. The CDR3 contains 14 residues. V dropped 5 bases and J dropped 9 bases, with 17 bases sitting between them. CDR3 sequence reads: CASSQFRGGAEQFF. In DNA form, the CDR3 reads TGTGCCAGCAGTCAATTTCGGGGTGGGGCTGAGCAGTTCTTC.

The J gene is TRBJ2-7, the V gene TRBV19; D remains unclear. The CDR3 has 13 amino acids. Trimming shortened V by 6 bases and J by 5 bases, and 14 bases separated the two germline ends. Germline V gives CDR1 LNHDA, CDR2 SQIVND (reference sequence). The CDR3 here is CASRLQATDEQYF. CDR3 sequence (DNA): TGTGCCAGTAGGCTCCAGGCTACGGACGAGCAGTACTTC. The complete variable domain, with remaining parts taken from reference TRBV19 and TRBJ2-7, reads DGGITQSPKYLFRKEGQNVTLSCEQNLNHDAMYWYRQDPGQGLRLIYYSQIVNDFQKGDIAEGYSVSREKKESFPLTVTSAQKNPTAFYLCASRLQATDEQYFGPGTRLTVT.

CDR3 residues: CSVEPSEVETQYF. The CDR3 coding sequence is TGCAGCGTTGAACCTAGCGAGGTGGAGACCCAGTACTTC. The V gene is TRBV29-1, the J gene TRBJ2-5, with D perhaps TRBD2 (6 bases). The ends were cut back, 2 bases at V and 5 bases at J, with 12 bases in the middle. The CDR3 extends over 13 amino acids. Germline CDR1 reads SQVTM; CDR2 reads ANQGSEA.

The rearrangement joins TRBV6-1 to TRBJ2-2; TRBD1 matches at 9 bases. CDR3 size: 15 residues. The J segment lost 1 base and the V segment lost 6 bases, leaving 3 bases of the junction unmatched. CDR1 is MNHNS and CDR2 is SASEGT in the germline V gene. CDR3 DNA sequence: TGTGCCAGCAGGGCGGGACAGGGGAACACCGGGGAGCTGTTTTTT. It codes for CASRAGQGNTGELFF.

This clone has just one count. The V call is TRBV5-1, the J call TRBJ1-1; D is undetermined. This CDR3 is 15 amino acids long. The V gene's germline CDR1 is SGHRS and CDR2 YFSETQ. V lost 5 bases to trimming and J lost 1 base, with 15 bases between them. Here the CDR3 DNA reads TGCGCCAGCAGGTCCGGTATACGTGCGAACACTGAAGCTTTCTTT. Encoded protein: CASRSGIRANTEAFF.

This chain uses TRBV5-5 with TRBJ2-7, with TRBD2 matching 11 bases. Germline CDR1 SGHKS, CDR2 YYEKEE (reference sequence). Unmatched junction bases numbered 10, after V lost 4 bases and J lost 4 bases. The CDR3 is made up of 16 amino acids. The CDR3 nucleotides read TGTGCCAGCAGCGCGAAATCCGGGACTAGCGGTTACGAGCAGTACTTC. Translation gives CASSAKSGTSGYEQYF.

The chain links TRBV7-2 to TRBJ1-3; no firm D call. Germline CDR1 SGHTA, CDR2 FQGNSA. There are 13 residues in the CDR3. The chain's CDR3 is CVIAETAGNTIYF. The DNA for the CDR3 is TGTGTCATCGCCGAGACGGCGGGAAACACCATATATTTT.

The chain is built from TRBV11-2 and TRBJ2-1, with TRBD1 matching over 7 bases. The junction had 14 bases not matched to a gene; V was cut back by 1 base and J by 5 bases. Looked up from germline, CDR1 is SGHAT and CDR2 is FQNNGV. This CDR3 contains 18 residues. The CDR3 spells CASSLAFGQGVRNNEQFF. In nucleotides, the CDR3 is TGTGCCAGCAGCTTAGCGTTCGGGCAGGGGGTTAGAAACAATGAGCAGTTCTTC.

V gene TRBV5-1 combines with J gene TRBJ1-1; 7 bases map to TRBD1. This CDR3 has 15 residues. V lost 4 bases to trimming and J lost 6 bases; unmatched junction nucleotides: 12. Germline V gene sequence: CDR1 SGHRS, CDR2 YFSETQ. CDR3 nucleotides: TGCGCCAGCAGCCAGGACCGACAGGGAGGGTCTGAAGCTTTCTTT. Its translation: CASSQDRQGGSEAFF.

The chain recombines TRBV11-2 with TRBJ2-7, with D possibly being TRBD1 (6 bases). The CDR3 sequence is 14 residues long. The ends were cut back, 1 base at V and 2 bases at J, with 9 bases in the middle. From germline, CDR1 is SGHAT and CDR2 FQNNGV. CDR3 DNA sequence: TGTGCCAGCAGCTTAGTACAGGGACCCTACGAGCAGTACTTC. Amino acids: CASSLVQGPYEQYF. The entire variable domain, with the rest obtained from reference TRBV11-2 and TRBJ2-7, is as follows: EAGVAQSPRYKIIEKRQSVAFWCNPISGHATLYWYQQILGQGPKLLIQFQNNGVVDDSQLPKDRFSAERLKGVDSTLKIQPAKLEDSAVYLCASSLVQGPYEQYFGPGTRLTVT.

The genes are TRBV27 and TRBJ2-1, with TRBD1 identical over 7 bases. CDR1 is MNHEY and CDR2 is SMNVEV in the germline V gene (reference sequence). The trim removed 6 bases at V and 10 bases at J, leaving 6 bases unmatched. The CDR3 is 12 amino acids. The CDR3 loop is CASRSLGQEQFF. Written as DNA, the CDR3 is TGTGCCAGCAGGTCACTGGGACAGGAGCAGTTCTTC.

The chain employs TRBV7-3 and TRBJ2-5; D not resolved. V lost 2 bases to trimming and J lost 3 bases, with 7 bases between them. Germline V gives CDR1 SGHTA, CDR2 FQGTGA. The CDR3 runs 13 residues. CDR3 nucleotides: TGTGCCAGCAGCTTAGCGTCCGAAGAGACCCAGTACTTC. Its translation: CASSLASEETQYF.

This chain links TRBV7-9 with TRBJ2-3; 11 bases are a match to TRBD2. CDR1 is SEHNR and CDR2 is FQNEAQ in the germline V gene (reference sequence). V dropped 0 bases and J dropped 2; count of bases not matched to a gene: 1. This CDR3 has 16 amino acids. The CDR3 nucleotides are TGTGCCAGCAGCTTAGCGACTAGCGGGGCCACAGATACGCAGTATTTT. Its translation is CASSLATSGATDTQYF.

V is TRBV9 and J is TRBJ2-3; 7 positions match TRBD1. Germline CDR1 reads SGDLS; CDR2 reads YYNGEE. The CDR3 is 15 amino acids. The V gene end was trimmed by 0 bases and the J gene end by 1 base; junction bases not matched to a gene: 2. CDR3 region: CASSVEGAGTDTQYF. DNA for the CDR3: TGTGCCAGCAGCGTAGAGGGGGCTGGCACAGATACGCAGTATTTT. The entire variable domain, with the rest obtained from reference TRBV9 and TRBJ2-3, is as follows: DSGVTQTPKHLITATGQRVTLRCSPRSGDLSVYWYQQSLDQGLQFLIQYYNGEERAKGNILERFSAQQFPDLHSELNLSSLELGDSALYFCASSVEGAGTDTQYFGPGTRLTVL.

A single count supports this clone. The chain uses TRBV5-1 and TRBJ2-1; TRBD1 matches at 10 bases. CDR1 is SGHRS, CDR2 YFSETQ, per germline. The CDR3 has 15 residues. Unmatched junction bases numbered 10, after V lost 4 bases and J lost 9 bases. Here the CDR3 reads CASSTRDRGIGEQFF. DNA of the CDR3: TGCGCCAGCAGCACCCGGGACAGGGGTATTGGTGAGCAGTTCTTC.

The CDR3 bases are TGTGCCAGCAGCTTAGATGGGCCCCCGTACCAAGAGACCCAGTACTTC. It yields the protein CASSLDGPPYQETQYF. V usage is TRBV11-2 and J usage is TRBJ2-5; D is uncertain. V lost 0 bases and J 0 bases, leaving 11 bases between the germline ends. The CDR3 consists of 16 residues. CDR1 SGHAT and CDR2 FQNNGV come from the germline V gene.

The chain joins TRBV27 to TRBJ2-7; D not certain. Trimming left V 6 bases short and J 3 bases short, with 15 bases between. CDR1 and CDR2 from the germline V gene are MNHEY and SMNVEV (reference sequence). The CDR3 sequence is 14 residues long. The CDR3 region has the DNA TGTGCCAGCAGCCCGACACGGTTAGTCTACGAGCAGTACTTC. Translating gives CASSPTRLVYEQYF.